This T cell receptor (beta chain) appears in the sequencing data of a study of blood T cells in healthy people across ages. Using a J-beta primer mix together with a sample-barcoded 5' primer, a second PCR was run for about 6 to 12 cycles. One entry per CDR3 protein, called by TCRdb with MiXCR from the 5' RACE reads. The sample lists about 930,000 distinct CDR3 sequences, about 28% occurring once. The junction had 7 bases not matched to a gene; V was cut back by 6 bases and J by 6 bases. Germline V CDR1 and CDR2: LGHDT, YNNKEL (reference sequence). The CDR3 sequence is 15 residues long. This same sample was also part of a study on T cells of mothers and their children.

The sample consisted of blood. This receptor was taken from a woman aged 40 to 50 in good health. The rearrangement joins TRBV3-1 to TRBJ2-1; 11 bases are shared with TRBD2. The CDR3 protein is CASSSGGAWGNEQFF. The CDR3 region has the DNA TGTGCCAGCAGTAGCGGGGGGGCGTGGGGCAATGAGCAGTTCTTC.